This entry describes one TCR beta chain. No antigen is known for it. RNA transcripts were the template for amplifying TCR beta CDR3 regions. In the first-round RT-PCR of the TCR CDR3, the HTBI primer set was used. TCRdb passed the multiplex PCR reads through MiXCR, listing each CDR3 protein once. The sample yields a few hundred thousand distinct CDR3 sequences, roughly 25% seen once. This sample was included in a study of T cells in Graves' hyperthyroidism and ophthalmopathy. The CDR3 is 15 residues long. From germline, CDR1 is DFQATT and CDR2 SNEGSKA (reference sequence). Trimming took 4 bases from V and 5 from J; bases not matched to a gene: 11. General study findings and limits: The model's output predicted ophthalmopathy at a median of 6.5 months prior to onset.

Across 18 months, stable Graves' hyperthyroidism was marked by no progression to ophthalmopathy. This TCR was sampled from a man in his fifties or sixties with Graves' hyperthyroidism. Sequences were obtained from blood. The genes are TRBV20-1 and TRBJ2-5; 9 bases fit TRBD2. In nucleotides, the CDR3 is TGCAGTGCTACCCCGGGACTAGCTCTACCGGAGACCCAGTACTTC. Its protein product is CSATPGLALPETQYF.